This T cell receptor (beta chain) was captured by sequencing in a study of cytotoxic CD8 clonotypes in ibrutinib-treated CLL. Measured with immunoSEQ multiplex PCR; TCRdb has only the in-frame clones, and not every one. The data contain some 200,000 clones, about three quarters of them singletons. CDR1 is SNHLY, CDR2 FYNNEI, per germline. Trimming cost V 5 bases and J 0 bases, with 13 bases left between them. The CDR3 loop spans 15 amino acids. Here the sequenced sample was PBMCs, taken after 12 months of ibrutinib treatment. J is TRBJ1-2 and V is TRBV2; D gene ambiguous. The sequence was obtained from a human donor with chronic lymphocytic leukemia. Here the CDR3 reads CASSLRYSTNYGYTF. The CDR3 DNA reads TGTGCCAGCAGTCTCAGGTACAGCACTAACTATGGCTACACCTTC.